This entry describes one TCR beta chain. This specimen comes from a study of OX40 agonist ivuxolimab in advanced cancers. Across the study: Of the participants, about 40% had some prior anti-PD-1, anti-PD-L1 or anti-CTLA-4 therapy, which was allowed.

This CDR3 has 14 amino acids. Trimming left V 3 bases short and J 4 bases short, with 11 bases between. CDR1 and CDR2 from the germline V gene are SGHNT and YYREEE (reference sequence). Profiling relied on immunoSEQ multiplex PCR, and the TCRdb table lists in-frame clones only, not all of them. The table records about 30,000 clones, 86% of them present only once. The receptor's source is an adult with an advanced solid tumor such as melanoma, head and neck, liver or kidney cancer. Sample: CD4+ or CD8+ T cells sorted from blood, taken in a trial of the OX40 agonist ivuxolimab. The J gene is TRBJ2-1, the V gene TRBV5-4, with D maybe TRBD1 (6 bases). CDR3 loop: CASSYRTEYNEQFF. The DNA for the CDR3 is TGTGCCAGCAGCTACCGGACAGAATACAATGAGCAGTTCTTC.